This TCR beta chain was sequenced in a study of beta chain features in type 1 diabetes. Expressed TCRB transcripts were sequenced after all isolated RNA was converted to cDNA. The protocol was immunoSEQ multiplex PCR, while the TCRdb copy is restricted to in-frame clones and leaves out a portion. Of around 500,000 clones in the sample, about an eighth were seen once. As to this clone: Its target is unknown.

The V gene lost 7 bases and the J gene lost 0 bases, with 7 bases spanning the gap. The CDR3 spans 13 residues. Germline loops: CDR1 SEHNR, CDR2 FQNEAQ (reference sequence). Study observations and caveats: No resolution was reached here on whether HLA type influences TCRB rearrangement.

One heparinised blood draw averaging approximately 120 mL was given by each donor. Stem cell-like memory, regulatory, central memory and naive CD4+ cells were sorted via CD45RO/CCR7/CD25/CD127/CD95/CD27. The sample was naive CD4+ T cells from blood. The chain couples TRBV7-9 to TRBJ2-1; D might be TRBD1 or TRBD2, each matching 5 bases. The origin of this receptor is a woman under 30 in good health. CDR3 loop: CASKGSSYNEQFF. DNA for the CDR3: TGTGCCAGCAAGGGGAGCTCCTACAATGAGCAGTTCTTC.